A selection of T cell receptor beta chains follows, all from one sample in a study of shared clonotypes between healthy human individuals. TCRdb's copy holds only in-frame clones and misses some; the assay was immunoSEQ multiplex PCR. The data hold roughly 570,000 clones, with nearly 98% observed a single time. Sequenced input: naive CD8+ T cells sorted from blood. These receptor sequences come from a man younger than 40 in good health. The CDR3 runs from the conserved cysteine through the conserved F or W. Each record gives: V gene, clone size, D gene, J gene, CDR3 protein, CDR3 DNA. A D gene is named only where the DNA matches it firmly. Not all rows give a size; the values are once, few, many and, for expanded clones, a class.

TRBV9	.	.	TRBJ2-3	CASSVGGADTQYF	TGTGCCAGCAGCGTAGGGGGGGCAGATACGCAGTATTTT
TRBV29-1	.	TRBD1	TRBJ2-5	CSVTGQETQYF	TGCAGCGTGACAGGGCAAGAGACCCAGTACTTC
TRBV7-9	.	.	TRBJ2-2	CASAQKAGELFF	TGTGCCAGCGCCCAGAAGGCCGGGGAGCTGTTTTTT
TRBV6-5	.	.	TRBJ1-2	CASSAYGYTF	TGTGCCAGCAGTGCCTATGGCTACACCTTC
TRBV27	.	.	TRBJ2-2	CASTQGNILTGELFF	TGTGCCAGCACCCAAGGGAATATTCTCACCGGGGAGCTGTTTTTT
TRBV19	once	TRBD2	TRBJ2-1	CASSIASGTSVVDEQFF	TGTGCCAGTAGTATAGCATCCGGGACTAGCGTTGTGGATGAGCAGTTCTTC
TRBV5-1	.	.	TRBJ2-3	CASSELADTDTQYF	TGCGCCAGCAGTGAACTTGCGGATACAGATACGCAGTATTTT
TRBV5-1	.	TRBD2	TRBJ2-1	CASSSRLAGIHEQFF	TGCGCCAGCAGCTCTAGACTAGCGGGAATTCATGAGCAGTTCTTC
TRBV5-6	.	.	TRBJ2-2	CASSLAHTGELFF	TGTGCCAGCAGCTTGGCCCACACCGGGGAGCTGTTTTTT
TRBV6-1	.	.	TRBJ2-7	CASSSASYEQYF	TGTGCCAGCAGTTCCGCCTCCTACGAGCAGTACTTC
TRBV5-6	.	.	TRBJ2-7	CASSFAPGAYEQYF	TGTGCCAGCAGCTTTGCTCCGGGGGCCTACGAGCAGTACTTC
TRBV7-2	.	.	TRBJ2-5	CASSLRAGRETQYF	TGTGCCAGCAGCTTACGTGCAGGGCGGGAGACCCAGTACTTC
TRBV9	.	TRBD2	TRBJ2-1	CASSMLAGSHNEQFF	TGTGCCAGCAGCATGCTAGCGGGAAGCCACAATGAGCAGTTCTTC
TRBV5-6	.	.	TRBJ2-7	CASSPWVPVGSYEQYF	TGTGCCAGCAGCCCCTGGGTCCCCGTAGGGTCCTACGAGCAGTACTTC
TRBV6-6	once	.	TRBJ2-1	CASGQPGAEQFF	TGTGCCAGCGGGCAACCGGGAGCAGAGCAGTTCTTC
TRBV11-2	.	TRBD1	TRBJ2-7	CASSRQGDVYEQYF	TGTGCCAGCAGTCGACAGGGGGACGTCTACGAGCAGTACTTC
TRBV7-9	.	TRBD1	TRBJ2-2	CASSPDRGGANTGELFF	TGTGCCAGCAGCCCGGACAGGGGGGGCGCGAACACCGGGGAGCTGTTTTTT
TRBV7-9	.	.	TRBJ1-5	CAIEAGNQPQHF	TGTGCCATCGAAGCTGGGAATCAGCCCCAGCATTTT
TRBV11-3	.	TRBD2	TRBJ2-1	CASSFGLAGYNEQFF	TGTGCCAGCAGCTTTGGACTAGCGGGATACAATGAGCAGTTCTTC
TRBV7-6	.	TRBD1	TRBJ2-7	CASSFGTESYEQYF	TGTGCCAGCAGCTTCGGGACAGAGTCCTACGAGCAGTACTTC
TRBV28	.	.	TRBJ1-4	CASSLRLEFEKLFF	TGTGCCAGCAGTCTCCGGCTGGAATTTGAAAAACTGTTTTTT
TRBV9	.	.	TRBJ1-3	CASSGIGNTIYF	TGTGCCAGCAGCGGCATTGGAAACACCATATATTTT
TRBV7-2	.	.	TRBJ2-7	CASSLAGPSYEQYF	TGTGCCAGCAGCTTAGCGGGACCCTCCTACGAGCAGTACTTC
TRBV4-1	.	.	TRBJ1-1	CASSRGITEAFF	TGCGCCAGCAGCCGGGGTATCACTGAAGCTTTCTTT
TRBV29-1	.	.	TRBJ2-5	CSVGPQETQYF	TGCAGCGTTGGGCCCCAAGAGACCCAGTACTTC
TRBV27	.	.	TRBJ2-5	CASSPGSSETQYF	TGTGCCAGCAGTCCCGGGAGTTCAGAGACCCAGTACTTC
TRBV7-9	few	.	TRBJ1-1	CASSLMNTEAFF	TGTGCCAGCAGCTTGATGAACACTGAAGCTTTCTTT